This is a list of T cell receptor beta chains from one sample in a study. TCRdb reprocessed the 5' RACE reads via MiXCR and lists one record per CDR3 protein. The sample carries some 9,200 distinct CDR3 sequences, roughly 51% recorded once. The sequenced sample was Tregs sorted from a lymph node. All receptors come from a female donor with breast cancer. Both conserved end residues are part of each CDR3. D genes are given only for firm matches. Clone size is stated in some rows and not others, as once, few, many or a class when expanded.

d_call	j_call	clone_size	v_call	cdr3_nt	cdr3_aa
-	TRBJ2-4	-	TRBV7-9	TGTGCCAGCAGCTTAGCGTTCCGGGGAGCGGCCAAAAACATTCAGTACTTC	CASSLAFRGAAKNIQYF
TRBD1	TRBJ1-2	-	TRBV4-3	TGCGCCAGCAGCCAAGCCGGGACAGCGTATGGCTACACCTTC	CASSQAGTAYGYTF
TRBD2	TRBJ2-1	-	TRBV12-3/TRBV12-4	TGTGCCAGCAGTTTATATAGCGGGAGTATTTCCTACAATGAGCAGTTCTTC	CASSLYSGSISYNEQFF
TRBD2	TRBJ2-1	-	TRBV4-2	TGTGCCAGCAGCCCAACCCCCAGACTAGCGGGAAGGTATGAGCAGTTCTTC	CASSPTPRLAGRYEQFF
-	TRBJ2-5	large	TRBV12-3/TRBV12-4	TGTGCCAGCAGCACTAGTTATCAAGAGACCCAGTACTTC	CASSTSYQETQYF
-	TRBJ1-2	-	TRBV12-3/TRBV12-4	TGTGCCAGCAGTTTGCGGGGAGATGGCTACACCTTC	CASSLRGDGYTF
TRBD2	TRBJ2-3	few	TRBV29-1	TGCAGCGTCTCTAGCGGGAGCAGCCCCACAGATACGCAGTATTTT	CSVSSGSSPTDTQYF
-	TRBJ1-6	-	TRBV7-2	TGTGCCAGCAGCCCGAGACACAATTCACCCCTCCACTTT	CASSPRHNSPLHF
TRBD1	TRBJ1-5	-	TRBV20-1	TGCAGTGCTAACGACAGGGAAGGTCGGCCCCAGCATTTT	CSANDREGRPQHF
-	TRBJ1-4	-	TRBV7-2	TGTGCCAGCAGCTTAGAGTCGGGAACGGGAGAAAAACTGTTTTTT	CASSLESGTGEKLFF
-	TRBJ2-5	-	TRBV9	TGTGCCAGCAGCGTAGGTATCGGTACTGGGGAGACCCAGTACTTC	CASSVGIGTGETQYF
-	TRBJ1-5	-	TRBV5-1	TGCGCCAGCAGCCCGGACCGCGGCCCCCAACATTTT	CASSPDRGPQHF
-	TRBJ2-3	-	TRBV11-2	TGTGCCAGCAGCTTAGTGCCCCCAGGCTATACGCAGTATTTT	CASSLVPPGYTQYF
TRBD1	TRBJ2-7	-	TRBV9	TGTGCCAGCAGCGCGTACGGACAGGGGGCCAACGACGAGCAGCACTTC	CASSAYGQGANDEQHF
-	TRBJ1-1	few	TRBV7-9	TGTGCCAGCAGCTTAGATGGGGACACTGAAGCTTTCTTT	CASSLDGDTEAFF
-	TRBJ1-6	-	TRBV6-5	TGTGCCAGCAGTCAGACTCAAAATTCACCTCCCCACTTT	CASSQTQNSPPHF